This T cell receptor beta chain is from a study of cytomegalovirus exposure and HLA in healthy donors. Overall study findings and caveats: In a later analysis, HLA-associated TCR beta chains were more clonally expanded than equally common others. Presence/absence analyses assumed roughly uniform sequencing depth across donors. Analyzed later, association rates of TCRs varied across HLA loci, with DRB1 most and HLA-C fewest.

The sample holds a few counts of this clone. The antigen is unknown. Use of 60 Vbeta and 13 Jbeta primers characterized the PCR. This table comes from immunoSEQ multiplex PCR, and its TCRdb copy is limited to in-frame clones, with some not included. The sample has some 100,000 clones; 65% to 75% are singletons. The sequence derives from a woman between 50 and 59 years old in good health and CMV-seropositive. The sequenced sample was PBMCs.

CDR3 residues: CASSENRETDDGNQPQHF. CDR3 coding DNA: TGTGCCAGCAGTGAGAACCGAGAAACAGATGATGGCAATCAGCCCCAGCATTTT. The chain is built from TRBV2 and TRBJ1-5; D unclear. This CDR3 contains 18 residues. V was trimmed by 3 bases and J by 2 bases, leaving 20 bases between them. CDR1 is SNHLY and CDR2 is FYNNEI in the germline V gene. The complete variable domain, with remaining parts taken from reference TRBV2 and TRBJ1-5, reads EPEVTQTPSHQVTQMGQEVILRCVPISNHLYFYWYRQILGQKVEFLVSFYNNEISEKSEIFDDQFSVERPDGSNFTLKIRSTKLEDSAMYFCASSENRETDDGNQPQHFGDGTRLSIL.